This T cell receptor (beta chain) stems from a study of spatial heterogeneity in lung cancer. Study-level background: The mean occurrence of each unique TCR and UMI combination in raw reads exceeded eight.

This clonotype has a handful of counts. On each TCR cDNA molecule, a unique molecular identifier was present. Each CDR3 protein is one row after TCRdb ran MiXCR on the 5' RACE reads. Found here are around 120,000 distinct CDR3 sequences, over 9% of them singletons; the top ten hold about 15%. Time point in this sample: blood at routine non-recurrence follow-up after resection. Frozen PBMC, nontumor lung or tumor provided whole RNA, which was sequenced unsorted. Germline CDR1 KGHDR, CDR2 SFDVKD. The germline V and J ends were trimmed by 4 bases and 1 base, with 3 bases remaining between them. The length of the CDR3 is 12 residues.

Source: PBMCs, taken at follow-up. This chain uses TRBV24-1 with TRBJ1-1; D gene ambiguous. The sequence was collected from a male donor with early-stage non-small cell lung cancer. The CDR3, as DNA: TGTGCCACCAGTGAGGGGAACACTGAAGCTTTCTTT. This gives the protein CATSEGNTEAFF.